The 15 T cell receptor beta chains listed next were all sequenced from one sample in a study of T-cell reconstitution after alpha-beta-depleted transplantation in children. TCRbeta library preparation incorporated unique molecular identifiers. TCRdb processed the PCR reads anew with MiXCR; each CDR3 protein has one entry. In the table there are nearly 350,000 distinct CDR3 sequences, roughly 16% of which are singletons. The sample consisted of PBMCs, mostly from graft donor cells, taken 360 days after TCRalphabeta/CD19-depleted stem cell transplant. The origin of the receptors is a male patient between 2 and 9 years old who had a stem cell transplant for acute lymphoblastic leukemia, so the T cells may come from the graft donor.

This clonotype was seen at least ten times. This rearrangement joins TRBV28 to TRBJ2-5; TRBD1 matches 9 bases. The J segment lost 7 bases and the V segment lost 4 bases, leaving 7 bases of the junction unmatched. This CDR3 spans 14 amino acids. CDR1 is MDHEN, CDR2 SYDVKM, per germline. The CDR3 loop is CASSSTGQGMTQYF. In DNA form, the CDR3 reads TGTGCCAGCAGTTCGACGGGACAGGGAATGACCCAGTACTTC.

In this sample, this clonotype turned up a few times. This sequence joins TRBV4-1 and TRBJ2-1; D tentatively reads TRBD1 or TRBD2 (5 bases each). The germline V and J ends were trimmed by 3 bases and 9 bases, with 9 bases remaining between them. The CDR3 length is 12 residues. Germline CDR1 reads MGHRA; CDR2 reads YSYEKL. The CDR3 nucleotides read TGCGCCAGCAGCCACGTCGGGACTGAGCAGTTCTTC. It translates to CASSHVGTEQFF.

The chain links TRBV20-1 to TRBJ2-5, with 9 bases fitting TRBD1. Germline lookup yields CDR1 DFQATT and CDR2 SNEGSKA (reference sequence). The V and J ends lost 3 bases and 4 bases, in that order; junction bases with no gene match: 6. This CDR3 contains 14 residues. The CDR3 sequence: CSARHGQGRETQYF. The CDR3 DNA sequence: TGCAGTGCTAGGCACGGACAGGGGAGAGAGACCCAGTACTTC.

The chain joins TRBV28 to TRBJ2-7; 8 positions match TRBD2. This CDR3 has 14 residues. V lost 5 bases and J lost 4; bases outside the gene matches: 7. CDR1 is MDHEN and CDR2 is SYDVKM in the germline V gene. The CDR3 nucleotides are TGTGCCAGCAGTCCCATAGCGGGGCTTTACGAGCAGTACTTC. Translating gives CASSPIAGLYEQYF.

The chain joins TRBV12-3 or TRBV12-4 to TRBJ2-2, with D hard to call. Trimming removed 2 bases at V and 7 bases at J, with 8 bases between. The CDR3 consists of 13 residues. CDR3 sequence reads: CASSLFRLGELFF. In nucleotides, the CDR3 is TGTGCCAGCAGTTTATTCAGGCTCGGGGAGCTGTTTTTT.

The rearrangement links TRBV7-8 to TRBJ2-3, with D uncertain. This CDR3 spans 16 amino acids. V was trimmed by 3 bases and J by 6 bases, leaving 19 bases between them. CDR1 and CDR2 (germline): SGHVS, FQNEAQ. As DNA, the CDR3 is TGTGCCAGCAGCTTTGAACTCCCCAGCACATTGGATACGCAGTATTTT. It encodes CASSFELPSTLDTQYF.

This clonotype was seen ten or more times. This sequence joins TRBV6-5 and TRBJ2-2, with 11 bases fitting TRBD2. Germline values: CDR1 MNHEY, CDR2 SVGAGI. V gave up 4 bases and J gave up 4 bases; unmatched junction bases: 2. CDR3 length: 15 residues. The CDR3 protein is CASSSGLAGTGELFF. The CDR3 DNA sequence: TGTGCCAGCAGTTCCGGACTAGCGGGCACCGGGGAGCTGTTTTTT.

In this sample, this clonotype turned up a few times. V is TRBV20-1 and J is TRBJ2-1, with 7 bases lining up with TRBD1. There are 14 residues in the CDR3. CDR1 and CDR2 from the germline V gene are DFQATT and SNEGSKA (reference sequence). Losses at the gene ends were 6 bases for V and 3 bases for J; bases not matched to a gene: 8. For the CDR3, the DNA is TGCAGTGCGCCAGACAGGGCCGGCTACAATGAGCAGTTCTTC. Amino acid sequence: CSAPDRAGYNEQFF.

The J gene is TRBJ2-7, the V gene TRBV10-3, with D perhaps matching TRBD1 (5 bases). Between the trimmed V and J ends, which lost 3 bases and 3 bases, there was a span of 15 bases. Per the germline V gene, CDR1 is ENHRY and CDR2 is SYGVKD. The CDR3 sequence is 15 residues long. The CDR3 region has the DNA TGTGCCATCAGTGACGACAGTCTTACTCGCTACGAGCAGTACTTC. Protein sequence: CAISDDSLTRYEQYF.

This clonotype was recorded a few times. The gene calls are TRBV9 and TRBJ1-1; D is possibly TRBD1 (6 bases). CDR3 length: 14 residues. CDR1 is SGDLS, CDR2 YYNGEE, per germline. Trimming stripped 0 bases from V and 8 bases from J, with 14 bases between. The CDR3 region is CASSVGTAGFEAFF. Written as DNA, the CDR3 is TGTGCCAGCAGCGTAGGGACAGCGGGATTCGAAGCTTTCTTT.

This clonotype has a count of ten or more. The CDR3 loop is CASSIAGVTQETQYF. DNA for the CDR3: TGTGCCAGTAGTATAGCGGGAGTAACACAAGAGACCCAGTACTTC. This rearrangement joins TRBV5-4 to TRBJ2-5; TRBD2 matches 9 bases. V shed 8 bases and J 2 bases; nucleotides not matched to a gene: 10. The CDR3 sequence is 15 residues long. Germline-derived CDR1 and CDR2 are SGHNT and YYREEE (reference sequence).

The CDR3 loop reads CASSLRSAWTRGEQYF. The CDR3 nucleotides read TGTGCCAGCAGTTTACGATCAGCTTGGACCCGGGGCGAGCAGTACTTC. The V and J genes are TRBV12-3 or TRBV12-4 and TRBJ2-7; possible D gene TRBD2, 5 bases. V gave up 2 bases and J gave up 6 bases, with 20 bases separating them. The CDR3 has 16 amino acids.

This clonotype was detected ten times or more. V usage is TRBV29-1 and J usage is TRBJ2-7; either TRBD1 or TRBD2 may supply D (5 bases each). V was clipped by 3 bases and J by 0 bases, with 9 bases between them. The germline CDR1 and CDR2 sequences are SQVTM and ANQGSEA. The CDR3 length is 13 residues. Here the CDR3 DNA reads TGCAGCGTTGAGGGGGTAAACTCCTACGAGCAGTACTTC. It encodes CSVEGVNSYEQYF.

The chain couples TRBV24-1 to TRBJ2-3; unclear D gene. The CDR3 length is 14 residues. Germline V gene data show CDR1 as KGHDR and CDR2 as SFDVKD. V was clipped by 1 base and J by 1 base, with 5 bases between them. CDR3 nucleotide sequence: TGTGCCACCAGTGATTTAAGCGGCACAGATACGCAGTATTTT. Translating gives CATSDLSGTDTQYF.

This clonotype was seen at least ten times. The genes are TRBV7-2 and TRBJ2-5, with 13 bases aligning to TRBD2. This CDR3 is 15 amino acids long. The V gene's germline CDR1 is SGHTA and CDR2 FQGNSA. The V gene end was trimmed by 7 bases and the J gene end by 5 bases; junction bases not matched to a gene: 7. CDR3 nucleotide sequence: TGTGCCAGCAACACAGGGACTAGCGGGACGGAGACCCAGTACTTC. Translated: CASNTGTSGTETQYF. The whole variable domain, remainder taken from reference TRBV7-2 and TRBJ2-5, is GAGVSQSPSNKVTEKGKDVELRCDPISGHTALYWYRQSLGQGLEFLIYFQGNSAPDKSGLPSDRFSAERTGGSVSTLTIQRTQQEDSAVYLCASNTGTSGTETQYFGPGTRLLVL.